This T cell receptor beta chain was observed in a study of T cells expressing NK-cell markers. Study at large: Sequencing of TCR beta repertoires drew on sorted CD3+CD56+NKG2C+, CD3+CD56+NKG2C- and CD3+CD56-NKG2C+ T cells. The sequencing cohort of eight donors included seven HCMV-seropositive individuals and one seronegative individual. Study results and caveats: Dominant NKG2C+ clonotypes accounted for about 1.0-8% of CD8+ T cells in about six donors.

CDR3 length equals 13 residues. As to this clonotype: Antigen: not known.

What made the TCR beta cDNA was 5'RACE template switching with UMIs. From the 5' RACE reads, TCRdb lists one entry per CDR3 protein and no DNA. The sample has roughly 450,000 distinct CDR3 sequences. Sequenced material: blood T cells: a sorted CD56 or NKG2C T cell subset, CD4+ or CD8+ T cells, or bulk PBMC T cells (not recorded which). The source is a woman aged 50 to 65 in good health. The V gene is TRBV12-3 or TRBV12-4, the J gene TRBJ2-5; TCRdb proposes TRBD2, but this gene call is untestable without DNA. CDR3: CASSPTRGETQYF.